This T cell receptor beta chain was identified during a study of CXCR3-negative and CXCR3-positive naive CD8 T cells. All TRB cDNA libraries came from 5' RACE performed with UMI labels. TCRdb reprocessed the 5' RACE reads, with one entry per CDR3 protein and no DNA. The table gives some 150,000 distinct CDR3 sequences; the top ten clones make up just under 0.5% of it. Study-wide results and limits: For CXCR3-positive naive cells, TRB CDR3s were more hydrophobic than those of CXCR3-negative naive cells.

Germline V CDR1 and CDR2: SQVTM, ANQGSEA. The CDR3 totals 13 residues. Of note for this clonotype: Its target is unknown.

Sample: naive CXCR3+ CD8+ T cells from blood. The subset here: CD45RO-CCR7+CD27+CD95- naive CD8+ T cells expressing CXCR3 (TNR3+). This TCR was recovered from a human donor in good health. Some clones in this sample may be carry-over from other donors' samples. The chain uses TRBV29-1 and TRBJ2-1; TCRdb gives TRBD1 as the D gene, but with no DNA this cannot be confirmed. CDR3 protein: CSALGGGVDEQFF.